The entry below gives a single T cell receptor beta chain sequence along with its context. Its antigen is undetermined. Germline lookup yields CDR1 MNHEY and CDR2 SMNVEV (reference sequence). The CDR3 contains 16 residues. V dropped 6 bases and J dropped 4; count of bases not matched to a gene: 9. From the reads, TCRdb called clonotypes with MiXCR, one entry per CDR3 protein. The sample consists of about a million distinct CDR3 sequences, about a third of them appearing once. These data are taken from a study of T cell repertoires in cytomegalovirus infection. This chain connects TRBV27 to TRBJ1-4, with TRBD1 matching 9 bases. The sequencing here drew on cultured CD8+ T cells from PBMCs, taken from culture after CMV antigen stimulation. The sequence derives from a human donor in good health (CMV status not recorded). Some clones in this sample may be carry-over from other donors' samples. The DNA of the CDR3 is TGTGCCAGCAGCCAGGACAGGGGCCGTCATAATGAAAAACTGTTTTTT. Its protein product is CASSQDRGRHNEKLFF.